This T cell receptor (beta chain) derives from a study of blood T cell repertoires in COVID-19. Sequenced by immunoSEQ multiplex PCR; TCRdb stores in-frame clones only, minus some. Here the sample spans approximately 340,000 clones, approximately 89% being singletons. Germline CDR1 GTSNPN, CDR2 SVGIG (reference sequence). The CDR3 is 18 residues long. The germline V and J ends were trimmed by 3 bases and 0 bases, with 21 bases remaining between them. The sample comprised PBMCs or T cells enriched from blood (not recorded which). The V gene is TRBV30, the J gene TRBJ2-1; D is perhaps TRBD2 (5 bases). This TCR came from a woman between 35 and 50 years old who had been exposed to COVID-19. The CDR3 reads CAWRARYGSASSYNEQFF. The CDR3, as DNA: TGTGCCTGGAGGGCAAGGTATGGGAGCGCGAGCTCCTACAATGAGCAGTTCTTC.